These 11 T cell receptor beta chains came from one sample sequenced in a study of T-cell reconstitution after alpha-beta-depleted transplantation in children. Unique molecular identifiers were incorporated into the prepared TCRbeta library. Each CDR3 protein is one row after TCRdb ran MiXCR on the PCR reads. The sample contains roughly 190,000 distinct CDR3 sequences, about 14% of which appear only once. Material: PBMCs from the stem cell graft donor, obtained from the stem cell graft. These TCRs come from a human donor who donated a stem cell graft to a child with acute lymphoblastic leukemia.

This clonotype was detected many times. V usage is TRBV9 and J usage is TRBJ2-3; maybe TRBD1 (5 bases). Per the germline V gene, CDR1 is SGDLS and CDR2 is YYNGEE. The CDR3 runs 14 residues. V was cut by 6 bases and J by 2 bases, with 13 bases left in between. The CDR3 DNA sequence: TGTGCCAGCACCGCAGGGCTATTCACAGATACGCAGTATTTT. Translated, it gives CASTAGLFTDTQYF.

This clonotype was counted many times. The chain is built from TRBV12-3 or TRBV12-4 and TRBJ2-7; no clear D gene. This CDR3 region has 12 residues. Trimming stripped 3 bases from V and 4 bases from J, with 7 bases between. CDR3 nucleotides: TGTGCCAGCAGTTTTCCGGGTTACGAGCAGTACTTC. This translates into CASSFPGYEQYF.

The CDR3 loop reads CSARDPTSGSHNTGELFF. The CDR3 DNA reads TGCAGTGCTAGAGATCCGACTAGCGGGAGCCACAACACCGGGGAGCTGTTTTTT. V is TRBV20-1 and J is TRBJ2-2; TRBD2 agrees at 12 bases. CDR1 DFQATT and CDR2 SNEGSKA come from the germline V gene (reference sequence). V was clipped by 0 bases and J by 2 bases; unmatched bases: 7. The CDR3 has 18 residues.

The rearrangement joins TRBV6-1 to TRBJ1-3; 8 positions match TRBD1. CDR3 length: 17 amino acids. The germline V gene encodes CDR1 MNHNS and CDR2 SASEGT. J lost 1 base, V lost 1 base, and 6 bases had no gene match. In nucleotides, the CDR3 is TGTGCCAGCAGTGAAGACCGGACAGGGATATCTGGAAACACCATATATTTT. Translating it yields CASSEDRTGISGNTIYF.

J is TRBJ1-4 and V is TRBV11-2; D is ambiguous. V shed 5 bases and J shed 10 bases, with 11 bases lying between them. The CDR3 totals 12 residues. Looked up from germline, CDR1 is SGHAT and CDR2 is FQNNGV. CDR3 nucleotides: TGTGCCAGCAGCCGGGTGTCTGCAAAACTGTTTTTT. Translated, it gives CASSRVSAKLFF. The whole variable domain, remainder taken from reference TRBV11-2 and TRBJ1-4, is EAGVAQSPRYKIIEKRQSVAFWCNPISGHATLYWYQQILGQGPKLLIQFQNNGVVDDSQLPKDRFSAERLKGVDSTLKIQPAKLEDSAVYLCASSRVSAKLFFGSGTQLSVL.

This clonotype came up many times. The gene calls are TRBV5-1 and TRBJ2-1, with TRBD2 as a possible D gene (5 bases). CDR1 is SGHRS and CDR2 is YFSETQ in the germline V gene. The V and J ends lost 1 base and 5 bases respectively, with 10 bases between them. This CDR3 contains 14 residues. The CDR3 sequence is CASSLPGLHNEQFF. DNA of the CDR3: TGCGCCAGCAGCTTGCCTGGACTGCACAATGAGCAGTTCTTC.

This clonotype was observed at least ten times. V and J are TRBV12-5 and TRBJ2-5; 11 bases are shared with TRBD2. The CDR3 totals 17 residues. With V trimmed by 0 bases and J by 9 bases, 12 bases remained unmatched. CDR1 LGHNT and CDR2 FRNRAP come from the germline V gene. CDR3 nucleotides: TGTGCTAGTGGTTTGGTACTTGGTAGCGGGAGGGCCCTGGCCCAGTACTTC. Translating gives CASGLVLGSGRALAQYF. The whole variable domain, remainder taken from reference TRBV12-5 and TRBJ2-5, is DARVTQTPRHKVTEMGQEVTMRCQPILGHNTVFWYRQTMMQGLELLAYFRNRAPLDDSGMPKDRFSAEMPDATLATLKIQPSEPRDSAVYFCASGLVLGSGRALAQYFGPGTRLLVL.

This clonotype was picked up many times. The chain has TRBV6-1 and TRBJ2-7; D perhaps matches TRBD2 (5 bases). The CDR3 runs 14 residues. Germline V gene data show CDR1 as MNHNS and CDR2 as SASEGT. The ends were cut back, 0 bases at V and 3 bases at J, with 9 bases in the middle. The CDR3 coding sequence is TGTGCCAGCAGTGAAGCAGCGGAGGTCTACGAGCAGTACTTC. Amino acids: CASSEAAEVYEQYF.

This clonotype was picked up many times. The CDR3 nucleotides are TGTGCCAGCAGTCCGCCGCAAAGCACCAAAAACATTCAGTACTTC. Residues: CASSPPQSTKNIQYF. The chain combines TRBV28 with TRBJ2-4; D is undetermined. This CDR3 contains 15 residues. V shed 5 bases and J shed 2 bases, with 13 bases lying between them. Germline assignment: CDR1 MDHEN and CDR2 SYDVKM.

This clonotype occurred many times. The V call is TRBV5-1, the J call TRBJ2-5, with 11 nucleotides matching TRBD1. The germline CDR1 and CDR2 sequences are SGHRS and YFSETQ. V trimming: 4 bases; J trimming: 4 bases; junction bases outside the gene matches: 9. This CDR3 comprises 16 residues. Here the CDR3 reads CASSGAGTGGGETQYF. The DNA of the CDR3 is TGCGCCAGCAGCGGGGCCGGGACAGGGGGAGGAGAGACCCAGTACTTC.

The chain employs TRBV5-1 and TRBJ2-7, with D hard to call. The CDR3 loop spans 16 amino acids. V lost 4 bases, J lost 6 bases, and 23 bases lay in between. CDR1 is SGHRS, CDR2 YFSETQ, per germline. CDR3 sequence: CASSPSASILPREQYF. CDR3 DNA: TGCGCCAGCAGCCCCTCCGCTAGTATTCTGCCTCGCGAGCAGTACTTC.